Only one count was recorded for the clone carrying this T cell receptor (beta chain). What it binds is unknown. This record comes from a study of shared clonotypes between healthy human individuals. The CDR3 loop spans 13 amino acids. V gave up 5 bases and J gave up 7 bases; unmatched junction bases: 4. Germline assignment: CDR1 ENHRY and CDR2 SYGVKD. Genomic DNA of every subset was divided equally among multiple immunoSEQ plates. Authors' data handling: Because ImmunoSEQ provided only junction sequences with no quality scores, the filtering differed. Generated by immunoSEQ multiplex PCR, the TCRdb table keeps only in-frame clones and is missing some. That table furnishes V, J and clone size, whereas the DNA furnished D and trimming. Of over 100,000 clones in the sample, about 71% were seen once. Study-level results: Four donors shared 4.5% to 6.5% of their naive CD4 clonotypes. The four-donor shared clonotypes exceeded non-shared clonotypes in generation probability, with non-shared ones scoring lower.

Sequenced: memory CD8+ T cells sorted from blood. Subset of the sample: CD45RO+ cells pooled with CCR7-negative TemRA cells. This receptor was identified in a woman aged 25 to 45 in good health. The chain carries TRBV10-3 and TRBJ2-7; 11 nucleotides align to TRBD2. The CDR3 region is CAISPIAGGEQYF. The DNA for the CDR3 is TGTGCCATCAGTCCTATAGCGGGAGGGGAGCAGTACTTC.